This section outlines one TCR beta chain sequence together with its context. Its antigen is not known. The sample comes from a study of OX40 agonist ivuxolimab in advanced cancers. Whole-study context: Partial response was recorded in three patients: one hepatocellular carcinoma and two cutaneous melanoma cases.

Trimming left V 2 bases short and J 2 bases short, with 9 bases between. CDR3 length: 14 amino acids. Germline V lookup: CDR1 SGHTA, CDR2 FQGNSA. Generated by immunoSEQ multiplex PCR, the TCRdb table keeps only in-frame clones and is missing some. Among over 20,000 clones listed, just over 85% were seen once. Study-wide results and limits: With doses of 0.1 to 3.0 mg/kg, CD4+ and CD8+ blood T cells had undergone clonal expansion by week 6.

Sequences were derived from CD4+ or CD8+ T cells sorted from blood, sampled in a trial of the OX40 agonist ivuxolimab. The chain carries TRBV7-2 and TRBJ1-2, with unresolved D. The TCR comes from an adult with an advanced solid tumor such as melanoma, head and neck, liver or kidney cancer. DNA of the CDR3: TGTGCCAGCAGCTTATTTGACGGCAACTATGGCTACACCTTC. This translates into CASSLFDGNYGYTF.